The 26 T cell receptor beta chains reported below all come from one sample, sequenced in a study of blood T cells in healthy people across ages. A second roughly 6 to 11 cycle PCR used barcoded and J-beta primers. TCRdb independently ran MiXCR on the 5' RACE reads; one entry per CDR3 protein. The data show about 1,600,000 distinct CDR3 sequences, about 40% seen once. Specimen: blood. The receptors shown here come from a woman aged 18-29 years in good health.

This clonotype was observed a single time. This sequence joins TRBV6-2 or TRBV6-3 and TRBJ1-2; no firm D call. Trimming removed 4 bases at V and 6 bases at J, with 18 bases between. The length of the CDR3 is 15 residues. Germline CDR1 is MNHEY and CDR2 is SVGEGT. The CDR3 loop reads CASSSAAGLTNGYTF. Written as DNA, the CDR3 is TGTGCCAGCAGTTCCGCCGCAGGCCTCACGAATGGCTACACCTTC.

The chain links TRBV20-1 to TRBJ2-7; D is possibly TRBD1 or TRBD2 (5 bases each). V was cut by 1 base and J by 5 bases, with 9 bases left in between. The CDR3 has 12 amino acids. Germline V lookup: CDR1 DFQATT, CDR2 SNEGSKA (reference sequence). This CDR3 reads CSARGMGDEQYF. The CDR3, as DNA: TGCAGTGCTAGAGGGATGGGGGACGAGCAGTACTTC.

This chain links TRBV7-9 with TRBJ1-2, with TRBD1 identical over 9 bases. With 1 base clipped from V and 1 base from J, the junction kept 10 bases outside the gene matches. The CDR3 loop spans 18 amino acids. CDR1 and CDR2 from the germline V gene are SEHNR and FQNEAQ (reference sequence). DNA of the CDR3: TGTGCCAGCAGCTTAGGCGACGCACAGGGGGCGTATAACTATGGCTACACCTTC. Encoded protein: CASSLGDAQGAYNYGYTF.

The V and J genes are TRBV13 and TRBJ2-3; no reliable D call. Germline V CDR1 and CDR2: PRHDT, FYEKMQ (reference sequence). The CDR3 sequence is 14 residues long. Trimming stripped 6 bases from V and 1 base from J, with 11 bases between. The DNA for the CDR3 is TGTGCCAGCAGATCAGGTTCAGGCACAGATACGCAGTATTTT. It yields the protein CASRSGSGTDTQYF.

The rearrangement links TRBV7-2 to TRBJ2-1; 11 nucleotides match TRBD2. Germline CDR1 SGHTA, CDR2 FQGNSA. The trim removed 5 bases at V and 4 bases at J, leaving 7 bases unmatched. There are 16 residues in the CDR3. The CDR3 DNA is TGTGCCAGCAGCATCACCGGGACTAGCGGTTACAATGAGCAGTTCTTC. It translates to CASSITGTSGYNEQFF.

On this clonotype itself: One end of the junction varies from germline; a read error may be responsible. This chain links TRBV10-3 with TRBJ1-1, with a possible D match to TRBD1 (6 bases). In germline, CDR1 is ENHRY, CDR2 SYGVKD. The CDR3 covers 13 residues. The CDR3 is CATSEDRNTEAFF. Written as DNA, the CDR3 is TGTGCCACCAGTGAGGACAGAAACACTGAAGCTTTCTTT.

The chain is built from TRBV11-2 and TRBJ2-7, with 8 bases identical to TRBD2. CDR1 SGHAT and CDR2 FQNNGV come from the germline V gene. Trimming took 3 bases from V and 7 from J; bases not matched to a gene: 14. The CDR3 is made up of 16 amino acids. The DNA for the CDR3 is TGTGCCAGCAGCTTCCAACAGCGGGAGCCTTTCAATGAGCAGTACTTC. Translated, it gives CASSFQQREPFNEQYF.

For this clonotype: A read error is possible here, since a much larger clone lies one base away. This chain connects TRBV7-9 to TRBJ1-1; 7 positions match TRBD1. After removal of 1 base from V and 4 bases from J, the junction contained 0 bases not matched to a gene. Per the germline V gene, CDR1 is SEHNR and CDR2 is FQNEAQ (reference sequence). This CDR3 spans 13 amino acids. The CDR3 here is CASSLEGATEAFF. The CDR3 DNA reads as TGTGCCAGCAGCTTAGAGGGGGCCACTGAAGCTTTCTTT. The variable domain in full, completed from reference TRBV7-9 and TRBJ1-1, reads DTGVSQNPRHKITKRGQNVTFRCDPISEHNRLYWYRQTLGQGPEFLTYFQNEAQLEKSRLLSDRFSAERPKGSFSTLEIQRTEQGDSAMYLCASSLEGATEAFFGQGTRLTVV.

Here the CDR3 DNA reads TGTGCCAGCAGCCAAGACAGGGTTTATCAGCCCCAGCATTTT. Protein sequence: CASSQDRVYQPQHF. The V call is TRBV3-1, the J call TRBJ1-5, with D possibly TRBD1 on 5 matching bases. There are 14 residues in the CDR3. The V gene lost 0 bases and the J gene lost 5 bases, with 8 bases spanning the gap. CDR1 is LGHDT and CDR2 is YNNKEL in the germline V gene (reference sequence).

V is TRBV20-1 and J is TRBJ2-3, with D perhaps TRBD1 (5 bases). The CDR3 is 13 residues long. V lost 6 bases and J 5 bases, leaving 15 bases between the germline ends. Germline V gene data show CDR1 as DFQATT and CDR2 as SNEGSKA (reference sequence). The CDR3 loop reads CSAPGARRDTQYF. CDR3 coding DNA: TGCAGTGCCCCTGGGGCTAGAAGAGATACGCAGTATTTT.

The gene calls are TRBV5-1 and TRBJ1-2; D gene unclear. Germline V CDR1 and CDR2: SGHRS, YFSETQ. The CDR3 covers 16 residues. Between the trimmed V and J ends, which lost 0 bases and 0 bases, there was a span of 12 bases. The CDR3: CASSLDGGKANYGYTF. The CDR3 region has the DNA TGCGCCAGCAGCTTGGACGGCGGGAAAGCTAACTATGGCTACACCTTC.

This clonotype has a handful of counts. CDR3 residues: CASSHNGGNEQFF. In DNA form, the CDR3 reads TGCGCCAGCAGCCACAACGGGGGAAATGAGCAGTTCTTC. The chain combines TRBV4-1 with TRBJ2-1; possibly TRBD2 for D (6 bases). V was cut by 3 bases and J by 7 bases, with 10 bases left in between. The CDR3 is 13 residues long. Germline V gene sequence: CDR1 MGHRA, CDR2 YSYEKL.

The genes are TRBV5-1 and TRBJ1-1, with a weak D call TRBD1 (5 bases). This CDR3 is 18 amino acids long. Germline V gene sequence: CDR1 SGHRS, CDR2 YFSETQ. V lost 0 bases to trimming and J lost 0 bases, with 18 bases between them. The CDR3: CASSLDGSGSGMNTEAFF. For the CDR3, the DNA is TGCGCCAGCAGCTTGGATGGGTCAGGGAGCGGAATGAACACTGAAGCTTTCTTT.

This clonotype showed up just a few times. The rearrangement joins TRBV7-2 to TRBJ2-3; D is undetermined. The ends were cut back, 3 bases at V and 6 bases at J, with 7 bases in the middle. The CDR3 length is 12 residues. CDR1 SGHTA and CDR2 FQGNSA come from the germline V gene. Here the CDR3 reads CASSLWVDTQYF. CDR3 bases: TGTGCCAGCAGCTTGTGGGTGGATACGCAGTATTTT. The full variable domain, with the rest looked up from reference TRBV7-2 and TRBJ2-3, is GAGVSQSPSNKVTEKGKDVELRCDPISGHTALYWYRQSLGQGLEFLIYFQGNSAPDKSGLPSDRFSAERTGGSVSTLTIQRTQQEDSAVYLCASSLWVDTQYFGPGTRLTVL.

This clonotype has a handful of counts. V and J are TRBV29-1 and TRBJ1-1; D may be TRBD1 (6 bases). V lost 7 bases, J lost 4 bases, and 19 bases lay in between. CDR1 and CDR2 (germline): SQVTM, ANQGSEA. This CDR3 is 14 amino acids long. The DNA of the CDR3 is TGCAGCGCCGACACCCTCACAGGGTCCACTGAAGCTTTCTTT. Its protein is CSADTLTGSTEAFF.

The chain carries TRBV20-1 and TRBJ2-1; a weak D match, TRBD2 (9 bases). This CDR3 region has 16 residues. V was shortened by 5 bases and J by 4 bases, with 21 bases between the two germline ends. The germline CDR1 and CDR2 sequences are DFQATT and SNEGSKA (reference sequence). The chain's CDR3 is CSAQGAGGLRYNEQFF. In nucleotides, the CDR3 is TGCAGTGCTCAGGGGGCGGGAGGGCTTAGATACAATGAGCAGTTCTTC.

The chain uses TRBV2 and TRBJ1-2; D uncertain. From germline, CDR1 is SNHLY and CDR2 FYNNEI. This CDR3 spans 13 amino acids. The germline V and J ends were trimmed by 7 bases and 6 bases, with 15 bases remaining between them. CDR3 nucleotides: TGTGCCAGCAACGCCCTCACCGGCCATGGCTACACCTTC. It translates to CASNALTGHGYTF.

The CDR3 region has the DNA TGCAGTGCCCCTTCGTTCGCGAACACTGAAGCTTTCTTT. Its translation: CSAPSFANTEAFF. V gene TRBV20-1 combines with J gene TRBJ1-1; D is ambiguous. This CDR3 is built from 13 residues. Looked up from germline, CDR1 is DFQATT and CDR2 is SNEGSKA (reference sequence). V shed 6 bases and J shed 1 base, with 12 bases lying between them.

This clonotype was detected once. The CDR3 nucleotides are TGCGCCAGTAGCAAGACAGGGGCCCCCTACAATGAGCAGTTCTTC. Amino acids: CASSKTGAPYNEQFF. This chain uses TRBV5-1 with TRBJ2-1; 8 bases map to TRBD1. The CDR3 consists of 15 residues. V shed 8 bases and J 2 bases; nucleotides not matched to a gene: 9. Germline assignment: CDR1 SGHRS and CDR2 YFSETQ.

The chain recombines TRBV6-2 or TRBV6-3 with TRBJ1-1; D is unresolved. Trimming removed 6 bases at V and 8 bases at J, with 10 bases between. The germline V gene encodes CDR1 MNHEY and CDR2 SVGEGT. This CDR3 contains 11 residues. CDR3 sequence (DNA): TGTGCCAGCAGCGAGCTTTGGGAAGCTTTCTTT. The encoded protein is CASSELWEAFF.

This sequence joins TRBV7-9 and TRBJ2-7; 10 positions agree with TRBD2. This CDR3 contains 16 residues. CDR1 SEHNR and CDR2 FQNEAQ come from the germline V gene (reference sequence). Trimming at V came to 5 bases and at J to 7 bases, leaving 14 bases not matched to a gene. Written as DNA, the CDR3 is TGTGCCAGCAGCATTCCCCTAGCGGGAGTCAGCGATGAGCAGTACTTC. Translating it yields CASSIPLAGVSDEQYF. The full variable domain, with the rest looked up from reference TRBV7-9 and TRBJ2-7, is DTGVSQNPRHKITKRGQNVTFRCDPISEHNRLYWYRQTLGQGPEFLTYFQNEAQLEKSRLLSDRFSAERPKGSFSTLEIQRTEQGDSAMYLCASSIPLAGVSDEQYFGPGTRLTVT.

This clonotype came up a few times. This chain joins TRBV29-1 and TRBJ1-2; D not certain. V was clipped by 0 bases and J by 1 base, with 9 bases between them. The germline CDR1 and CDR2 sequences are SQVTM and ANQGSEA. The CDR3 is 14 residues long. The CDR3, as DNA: TGCAGCGTTGAAGATCTAGTAATTAACTATGGCTACACCTTC. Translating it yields CSVEDLVINYGYTF.

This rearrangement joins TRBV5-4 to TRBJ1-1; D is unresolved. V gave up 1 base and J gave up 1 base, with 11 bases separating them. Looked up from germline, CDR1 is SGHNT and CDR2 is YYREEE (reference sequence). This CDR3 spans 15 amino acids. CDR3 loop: CASSLTPAANTEAFF. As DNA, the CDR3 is TGTGCCAGCAGCTTGACCCCAGCGGCGAACACTGAAGCTTTCTTT.

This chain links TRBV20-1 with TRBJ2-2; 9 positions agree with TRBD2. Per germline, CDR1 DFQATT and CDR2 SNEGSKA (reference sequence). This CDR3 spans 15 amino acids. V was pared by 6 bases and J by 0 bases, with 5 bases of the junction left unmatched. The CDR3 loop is CSAPTSGSNTGELFF. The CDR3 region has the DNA TGCAGTGCCCCGACTAGCGGTTCGAACACCGGGGAGCTGTTTTTT.

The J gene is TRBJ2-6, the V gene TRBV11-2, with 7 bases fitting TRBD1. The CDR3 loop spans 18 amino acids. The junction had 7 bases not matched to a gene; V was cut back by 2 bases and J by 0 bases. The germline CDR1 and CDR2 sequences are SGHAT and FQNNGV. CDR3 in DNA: TGTGCCAGCAGCTTAAATCCGGGACAGTCCTCTGGGGCCAACGTCCTGACTTTC. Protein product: CASSLNPGQSSGANVLTF.

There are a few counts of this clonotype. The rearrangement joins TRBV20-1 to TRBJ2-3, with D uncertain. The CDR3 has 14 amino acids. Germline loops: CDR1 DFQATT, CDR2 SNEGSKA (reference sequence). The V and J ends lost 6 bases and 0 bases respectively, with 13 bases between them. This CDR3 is CSAKGPISTDTQYF. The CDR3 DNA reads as TGCAGTGCGAAGGGTCCAATTAGCACAGATACGCAGTATTTT.